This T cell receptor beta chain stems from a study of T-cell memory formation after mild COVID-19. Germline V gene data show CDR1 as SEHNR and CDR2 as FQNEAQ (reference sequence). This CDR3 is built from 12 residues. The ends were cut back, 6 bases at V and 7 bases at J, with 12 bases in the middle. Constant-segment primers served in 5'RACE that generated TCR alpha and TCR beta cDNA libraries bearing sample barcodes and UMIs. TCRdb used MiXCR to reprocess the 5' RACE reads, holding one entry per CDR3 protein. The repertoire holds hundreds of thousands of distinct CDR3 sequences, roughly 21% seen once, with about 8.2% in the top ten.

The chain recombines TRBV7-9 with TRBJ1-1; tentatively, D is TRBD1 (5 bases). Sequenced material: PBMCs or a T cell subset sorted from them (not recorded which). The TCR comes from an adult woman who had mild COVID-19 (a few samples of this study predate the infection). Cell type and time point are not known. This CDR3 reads CASRLMGGEAFF. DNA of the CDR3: TGTGCCAGCAGACTCATGGGGGGTGAAGCTTTCTTT.